The next 30 T cell receptor beta chains were all read from a single sample in a study of shared clonotypes between healthy human individuals (dated by TCRdb to between 2020 and 2021). Receptor libraries were prepared by the immunoSEQ multiplex PCR assay. TCRdb obtained this table from immuneACCESS and retained in-frame rearrangements with V and J assigned. These tables miss some clones; where compared with another copy, unresolved V genes account for less than half of the shortfall, and the remainder is unexplained. The sample table lists over 850,000 clones, approximately 80% of them with a count of one. Together, the top ten hold 0.6% to 0.75% of the sample. Source material: memory CD4+ T cells from PBMCs. The cell subset or site label for this specimen denotes: CD45RA-negative fraction. These receptors were collected from a man between 18 and 29 years old in good health. Some clones in this sample may be carry-over from other donors' samples.

The V gene is TRBV30, the J gene TRBJ1-1; the D is unclear. Germline CDR1 reads GTSNPN; CDR2 reads SVGIG (reference sequence). The CDR3 is 13 amino acids. V shed 0 bases and J shed 3 bases, with 8 bases lying between them. The CDR3 sequence: CAWSVQDYTEAFF. Written as DNA, the CDR3 is TGTGCCTGGAGTGTACAAGATTACACTGAAGCTTTCTTT.

The V gene is TRBV7-9, the J gene TRBJ2-2, with a tentative D call TRBD1 (5 bases). Trimming pared 1 base from V and 6 bases from J, leaving 15 bases between. The CDR3 runs 16 residues. CDR1 and CDR2 (germline): SEHNR, FQNEAQ (reference sequence). The CDR3 sequence: CASSLVRGERSGELFF. The DNA for the CDR3 is TGTGCCAGCAGCTTAGTAAGGGGCGAAAGATCCGGGGAGCTGTTTTTT.

The chain recombines TRBV9 with TRBJ2-7; the D is unclear. Trimming removed 4 bases at V and 2 bases at J, with 16 bases between. The length of the CDR3 is 15 residues. Germline loops: CDR1 SGDLS, CDR2 YYNGEE. CDR3 in amino acids: CASSPPSGRTYEQYF. The CDR3 DNA follows: TGTGCCAGCAGCCCACCAAGTGGGCGGACCTACGAGCAGTACTTC. Looking up the rest from reference TRBV9 and TRBJ2-7 gives the full variable domain: DSGVTQTPKHLITATGQRVTLRCSPRSGDLSVYWYQQSLDQGLQFLIQYYNGEERAKGNILERFSAQQFPDLHSELNLSSLELGDSALYFCASSPPSGRTYEQYFGPGTRLTVT.

Note on this clone: This sample also contains other DNA sequences that code for the same CDR3. The chain is built from TRBV28 and TRBJ1-4; D is unresolved. The CDR3 length is 12 residues. Trimming took 6 bases from V and 4 from J, leaving 6 bases between them. Germline loops: CDR1 MDHEN, CDR2 SYDVKM. CDR3 coding DNA: TGTGCCAGCAGCCCTCATAATGAAAAACTGTTTTTT. Translated, it gives CASSPHNEKLFF.

This clone has a handful of counts. Relative to the germline gene, one junction end is altered; a read error may explain this. J is TRBJ1-2 and V is TRBV25-1, with D possibly TRBD1 on 5 matching bases. The CDR3 has 13 residues. CDR1 and CDR2 from the germline V gene are MGHDK and SYGVNS. The CDR3 region is CASSAQGNDGYTF. Here the CDR3 DNA reads TGTGCCAGCAGTGCCCAGGGTAACGATGGCTACACCTTC.

The CDR3 bases are TGTGCCAGCAGTGAAGACACAGTTACCGATACGCAGTATTTT. Translation: CASSEDTVTDTQYF. This chain uses TRBV6-1 with TRBJ2-3; D is unclear. CDR3 length equals 14 residues. Germline V gene lookup returns CDR1 MNHNS and CDR2 SASEGT. V lost 1 base and J 6 bases, leaving 11 bases between the germline ends.

The J gene is TRBJ1-1, the V gene TRBV5-1; TRBD1 might be the D (5 bases). The CDR3 spans 16 residues. Germline V lookup: CDR1 SGHRS, CDR2 YFSETQ. Trimming left V 4 bases short and J 5 bases short, with 21 bases between. As DNA, the CDR3 is TGCGCCAGCAGCCTAGGAGGGGTCCTCGCGGGGACTGAAGCTTTCTTT. Translating gives CASSLGGVLAGTEAFF.

The chain carries TRBV7-2 and TRBJ2-6; D perhaps matches TRBD1 (6 bases). Germline lookup yields CDR1 SGHTA and CDR2 FQGNSA. This CDR3 has 16 residues. The V end lost 2 bases, the J end lost 2 bases, and 10 bases lay between the germline ends. The CDR3 loop is CASSLTAGAGANVLTF. The CDR3 coding sequence is TGTGCCAGCAGCTTAACTGCAGGGGCTGGGGCCAACGTCCTGACTTTC.

This rearrangement joins TRBV28 to TRBJ2-3, with a weak D call TRBD1 (6 bases). The CDR3 contains 17 residues. The V end was cut by 6 bases, the J end by 2 bases, with 21 bases between. Per the germline V gene, CDR1 is MDHEN and CDR2 is SYDVKM. The chain's CDR3 is CASSSSHTGLATDTQYF. The CDR3 coding sequence is TGTGCCAGCAGCTCCTCTCACACAGGGTTGGCCACAGATACGCAGTATTTT.

This chain links TRBV27 with TRBJ2-3; D is possibly TRBD2 (5 bases). Germline V gene data show CDR1 as MNHEY and CDR2 as SMNVEV (reference sequence). V was pared by 1 base and J by 0 bases, with 14 bases between. The CDR3 consists of 17 residues. CDR3 coding DNA: TGTGCCAGCAGTTTATTTTCCAGCGGAGCGAGCACAGATACGCAGTATTTT. Protein product: CASSLFSSGASTDTQYF.

This clone was observed once. The chain is built from TRBV4-1 and TRBJ2-3; TRBD2 might be the D (5 bases). The length of the CDR3 is 16 residues. With 4 bases removed from V and 7 bases from J, the gap between germline ends came to 21 bases. The V gene's germline CDR1 is MGHRA and CDR2 YSYEKL. The CDR3 spells CASSLSGVPGGHTQYF. DNA of the CDR3: TGCGCCAGCAGCCTCTCCGGGGTCCCGGGCGGGCATACGCAGTATTTT.

The J gene is TRBJ2-6, the V gene TRBV5-1; perhaps TRBD1 as D (6 bases). Trimming took off 6 bases at V and 0 bases at J, with 16 bases between the two ends. Germline V gene lookup returns CDR1 SGHRS and CDR2 YFSETQ. The CDR3 loop spans 17 amino acids. CDR3 residues: CASTQTGTPSGANVLTF. The CDR3 DNA reads TGCGCCAGCACCCAGACAGGAACCCCCTCTGGGGCCAACGTCCTGACTTTC.

In its sample, this clone was seen once. This sequence joins TRBV29-1 and TRBJ1-1, with D tentatively TRBD1 (5 bases). Germline lookup yields CDR1 SQVTM and CDR2 ANQGSEA. The CDR3 runs to 13 residues. Trimming stripped 4 bases from V and 4 bases from J, with 13 bases between. The CDR3 DNA sequence: TGCAGCGTTGTCATGATTGGGGGCACTGAAGCTTTCTTT. Its translation: CSVVMIGGTEAFF.

This sequence joins TRBV25-1 and TRBJ2-7; tentative D call: TRBD2 (6 bases). Trimming removed 7 bases from V and 4 bases from J, with 11 bases in between. This CDR3 is 12 amino acids long. CDR1 is MGHDK, CDR2 SYGVNS, per germline. The CDR3 DNA sequence: TGTGCCAGCAAAAGCGGGTGGTACGAGCAGTACTTC. This encodes CASKSGWYEQYF.

This clone turned up a few times. A far larger clone is only one base removed, so a read error is likely. V gene TRBV30 combines with J gene TRBJ1-1; 8 bases fit TRBD1. The CDR3 loop spans 14 amino acids. Germline V gives CDR1 GTSNPN, CDR2 SVGIG (reference sequence). The DNA of the CDR3 is TGTGCCTGGAGTGGGAGGACAGGGAGCACTGAAGCTTCCTTT. It is translated as CAWSGRTGSTEASF.

Concerning this clone itself: A read error may be the cause here, since a much bigger clone is one base away. This CDR3 is also generated by other DNA sequences in the sample. CDR3 coding DNA: TGTGCCAGCAGCTCAGGATGGGACTCCGGCCAGCCCCAGCATTTT. Protein: CASSSGWDSGQPQHF. The genes are TRBV7-9 and TRBJ1-5; D may be TRBD1 (5 bases). The length of the CDR3 is 15 residues. Germline loops: CDR1 SEHNR, CDR2 FQNEAQ (reference sequence). Trimming pared 4 bases from V and 7 bases from J, leaving 17 bases between. The full variable domain, its missing parts supplied by reference TRBV7-9 and TRBJ1-5, is DTGVSQNPRHKITKRGQNVTFRCDPISEHNRLYWYRQTLGQGPEFLTYFQNEAQLEKSRLLSDRFSAERPKGSFSTLEIQRTEQGDSAMYLCASSSGWDSGQPQHFGDGTRLSIL.

The rearrangement joins TRBV7-9 to TRBJ1-4; D gene ambiguous. From germline, CDR1 is SEHNR and CDR2 FQNEAQ (reference sequence). The V end lost 5 bases, the J end lost 4 bases, and 14 bases lay between the germline ends. This CDR3 is built from 15 residues. The CDR3 here is CASSRSGSGNEKLFF. In DNA, the CDR3 is TGTGCCAGCAGCCGCTCGGGGTCCGGTAATGAAAAACTGTTTTTT.

The chain joins TRBV7-2 to TRBJ2-5; D remains ambiguous. Germline CDR1 is SGHTA and CDR2 is FQGNSA. Trimming removed 4 bases at V and 2 bases at J, with 11 bases between. The CDR3 has 14 amino acids. In DNA form, the CDR3 reads TGTGCCAGCAGCTACGCGGAAACTCAAGAGACCCAGTACTTC. Its protein product is CASSYAETQETQYF.

The genes are TRBV7-2 and TRBJ2-7; TRBD1 aligns across 10 bases. The trim removed 1 base at V and 6 bases at J, leaving 6 bases unmatched. This CDR3 is 15 amino acids long. CDR1 and CDR2 (germline): SGHTA, FQGNSA. CDR3 region: CASSLVGTGVGEQYF. Written as DNA, the CDR3 is TGTGCCAGCAGCTTAGTAGGGACAGGGGTAGGCGAGCAGTACTTC.

V usage is TRBV4-1 and J usage is TRBJ2-2; 7 bases align to TRBD2. This CDR3 region has 15 residues. V lost 7 bases to trimming and J lost 4 bases; unmatched junction nucleotides: 9. The germline V gene encodes CDR1 MGHRA and CDR2 YSYEKL. The CDR3, as DNA: TGCGCCAGCAATCTGGTAGGGAGGGCCACCGGGGAGCTGTTTTTT. Amino acids: CASNLVGRATGELFF.

V is TRBV12-2 and J is TRBJ1-4; TRBD1, the table's D call, was not compared with the DNA. TRBV12-2 is noted as a pseudogene. CDR3 length: 15 amino acids. The CDR3 reads CASRLGGGSNEKLFF. CDR3 bases: TGTGCAAGTCGCTTAGGAGGGGGCTCGAATGAAAAACTGTTTTTT.

Points on this clone: This same CDR3 is encoded by further DNA sequences in the sample. The V gene is TRBV28, the J gene TRBJ1-4; D remains ambiguous. V lost 5 bases to trimming and J lost 8 bases, with 6 bases between them. This CDR3 region has 11 residues. Germline V gene sequence: CDR1 MDHEN, CDR2 SYDVKM. The CDR3: CASSPEEKLFF. The CDR3 nucleotides read TGTGCCAGCAGTCCGGAGGAAAAACTGTTTTTT.

The CDR3 DNA is TGCGCCAGCAGCCAAGTAGCGGGAGACAATGAGCAGTTCTTC. Translation gives CASSQVAGDNEQFF. V usage is TRBV4-3 and J usage is TRBJ2-1; the match to TRBD2 covers 9 bases. J lost 5 bases, V lost 1 base, and 0 bases had no gene match. CDR1 is LGHNA, CDR2 YSLEER, per germline. The CDR3 is 14 residues long.

The chain links TRBV5-6 to TRBJ2-4; D may be TRBD1 or TRBD2 (5 bases each). V lost 4 bases, J lost 8 bases, and 22 bases lay in between. The CDR3 covers 16 residues. Germline assignment: CDR1 SGHDT and CDR2 YYEEEE. The CDR3 sequence is CASSRRDVGRKDIQYF. CDR3 bases: TGTGCCAGCAGCCGCAGGGACGTAGGACGAAAAGACATTCAGTACTTC.

The rearrangement uses TRBV25-1 and TRBJ1-4; D is ambiguous. Trimming cost V 5 bases and J 4 bases, with 11 bases left between them. Germline CDR1 MGHDK, CDR2 SYGVNS. This CDR3 spans 14 amino acids. The CDR3 reads CASSSGPFNEKLFF. CDR3 bases: TGTGCCAGCAGTTCTGGCCCCTTTAATGAAAAACTGTTTTTT.

The rearrangement links TRBV7-2 to TRBJ1-5; D is unresolved. Germline assignment: CDR1 SGHTA and CDR2 FQGNSA. Trimming took 6 bases from V and 7 from J, leaving 22 bases between them. The CDR3 runs 16 residues. CDR3 sequence reads: CASSWWAAGRPQPQHF. As DNA, the CDR3 is TGTGCCAGCAGTTGGTGGGCGGCCGGGAGGCCCCAGCCCCAGCATTTT.

This clone was picked up a small number of times. Within the sample, other DNA sequences also encode this same CDR3. The V and J genes are TRBV20-1 and TRBJ2-5; unclear D gene. Trimming shortened V by 4 bases and J by 1 base, and 1 base separated the two germline ends. The CDR3 runs 10 residues. Germline CDR1 DFQATT, CDR2 SNEGSKA (reference sequence). CDR3 DNA: TGCAGTGCTACCCAAGAGACCCAGTACTTC. The encoded protein is CSATQETQYF.

The chain joins TRBV14 to TRBJ2-4; 8 bases align to TRBD1. The CDR3 totals 14 residues. Looked up from germline, CDR1 is SGHDN and CDR2 is FVKESK. V gave up 4 bases and J gave up 7 bases; unmatched junction bases: 6. This CDR3 is CASSPGTGNNIQYF. The CDR3, as DNA: TGTGCCAGCAGCCCCGGGACAGGCAATAACATTCAGTACTTC.

This clone was recorded only once. This chain uses TRBV6-1 with TRBJ1-5; no firm D call. The CDR3 is made up of 16 amino acids. Trimming stripped 1 base from V and 5 bases from J, with 15 bases between. CDR1 is MNHNS, CDR2 SASEGT, per germline. CDR3 protein: CASSEGGGLADQPQHF. The CDR3 nucleotides read TGTGCCAGCAGTGAAGGAGGCGGACTGGCCGATCAGCCCCAGCATTTT.

The chain's CDR3 is CASSLRRDTGELFF. CDR3 nucleotide sequence: TGTGCCAGCAGCTTACGCAGGGACACCGGGGAGCTGTTTTTT. The gene calls are TRBV11-2 and TRBJ2-2, with a possible D match to TRBD1 (5 bases). Trimming shortened V by 2 bases and J by 3 bases, and 7 bases separated the two germline ends. The CDR3 extends over 14 amino acids. The germline CDR1 and CDR2 sequences are SGHAT and FQNNGV.